The next 21 T cell receptor beta chains were all read from a single sample in a study of regulatory T cells in long-lasting Graves disease. Building the TCR beta libraries relied on iRepertoire HTBI primers, and CDR3 regions underwent Arm-PCR. From the multiplex PCR reads, TCRdb called clonotypes with MiXCR, one entry per CDR3 protein. This sample yields about 540,000 distinct CDR3 sequences, of which roughly 13% are seen a single time; 8.5% to 10% belongs to the top ten. Specified time point: newly diagnosed GD, antithyroid drugs for less than 3 months. The TCR library was prepared using RNA isolated from PBMCs. The data also belong to a second study, concerning T cells in Graves' hyperthyroidism and ophthalmopathy.

The specimen comprised peripheral blood mononuclear cells (PBMCs), sampled at new diagnosis, from a patient treated with antithyroid drugs. These receptors were collected from a man between 25 and 39 years old with Graves disease.

The sample holds many counts of this clonotype. This chain connects TRBV12-3 or TRBV12-4 to TRBJ2-1, with 8 nucleotides matching TRBD1. The V gene end was trimmed by 7 bases and the J gene end by 4 bases; junction bases not matched to a gene: 6. CDR3 length equals 14 residues. The CDR3 DNA reads TGTGCCAGCACCCCGGGACAGGTTTACAATGAGCAGTTCTTC. Translation: CASTPGQVYNEQFF.

On this clonotype itself: Since a much larger clone is just one base distant, this may be a read error. The chain uses TRBV29-1 and TRBJ2-1; 7 bases are shared with TRBD1. The CDR3 runs 13 residues. CDR1 is SQVTM and CDR2 is ANQGSEA in the germline V gene. Trimming cost V 3 bases and J 13 bases; bases outside gene matches: 12. CDR3 DNA: TGCAGCGTTGACTTGACAGGGACGGAGACCCAGTTCTTC. Protein product: CSVDLTGTETQFF.

Regarding this clonotype: A much more abundant neighbour one base away suggests this may be a read error. V usage is TRBV9 and J usage is TRBJ2-2, with 7 bases matching TRBD1. CDR1 is SGDLS and CDR2 is YYNGEE in the germline V gene. The CDR3 sequence is 16 residues long. V lost 3 bases, J lost 6 bases, and 11 bases stayed unmatched. The CDR3 DNA reads TGTGCCAGCAGCGCAGACGGGACAGTGACCGCCGGGGAGCTGTTTTTT. Translated, it gives CASSADGTVTAGELFF.

This clonotype was detected a few times. As DNA, the CDR3 is TGTGCCAGTAGTATAGCGCAGGGCAATCAGCCCCAGCATTTT. Its protein is CASSIAQGNQPQHF. The chain is built from TRBV19 and TRBJ1-5; D is uncertain. Germline CDR1 and CDR2: LNHDA and SQIVND (reference sequence). The CDR3 is 14 amino acids. The V and J ends lost 1 base and 2 bases respectively, with 6 bases between them.

This clonotype appeared many times. This chain links TRBV3-1 with TRBJ1-1, with 7 bases matching TRBD1. The CDR3 has 15 amino acids. The V gene end was trimmed by 4 bases and the J gene end by 2 bases; junction bases not matched to a gene: 7. In germline, CDR1 is LGHDT, CDR2 YNNKEL (reference sequence). The CDR3 here is CASSRLGTANTEAFF. CDR3 nucleotide sequence: TGTGCCAGCAGCCGCCTAGGGACAGCCAACACTGAAGCTTTCTTT.

Ten or more counts support this clonotype. V is TRBV5-1 and J is TRBJ2-1, with TRBD2 as a possible D gene (6 bases). The V end was cut by 0 bases, the J end by 4 bases, with 11 bases between. The CDR3 runs to 15 residues. Germline loops: CDR1 SGHRS, CDR2 YFSETQ. CDR3 in amino acids: CASSLVAEGYNEQFF. The CDR3 coding sequence is TGCGCCAGCAGCTTGGTAGCGGAAGGGTACAATGAGCAGTTCTTC.

As for this clonotype: A much larger clone differs from this one at a single base, so this may be a read error. The chain links TRBV20-1 to TRBJ2-5; D may be TRBD2 (6 bases). The germline V and J ends were trimmed by 5 bases and 5 bases, with 15 bases remaining between them. The CDR3 extends over 13 amino acids. Germline V CDR1 and CDR2: DFQATT, SNEGSKA (reference sequence). CDR3 in amino acids: CSAQRREVETQYF. The CDR3 DNA sequence: TGCAGTGCTCAACGGCGGGAAGTGGAGACCCAGTACTTC.

This clonotype has a handful of counts. The chain employs TRBV18 and TRBJ2-3, with 11 bases identical to TRBD2. Germline CDR1 reads KGHSH; CDR2 reads LQKENI. This CDR3 has 18 residues. V lost 6 bases to trimming and J lost 4 bases; unmatched junction nucleotides: 15. The CDR3 DNA reads as TGTGCCAGCTCTTCATCTAGCGGGAGGATAAGTTCGGCAGATACGCAGTATTTT. It yields the protein CASSSSSGRISSADTQYF.

This clonotype was counted many times. This chain connects TRBV18 to TRBJ1-1; D call uncertain. V lost 1 base and J lost 7, with 4 bases in between. The germline gives CDR1 KGHSH, CDR2 LQKENI. This CDR3 is built from 11 residues. CDR3 protein: CASSPHDEAFF. The CDR3 nucleotides are TGTGCCAGCTCACCACATGATGAAGCTTTCTTT.

This clonotype was found many times. The rearrangement uses TRBV24-1 and TRBJ2-1, with 13 positions matching TRBD2. The V and J ends lost 3 bases and 7 bases, in that order; junction bases with no gene match: 11. The CDR3 runs 18 residues. Germline V gene lookup returns CDR1 KGHDR and CDR2 SFDVKD. The CDR3, as DNA: TGTGCCACCAGTGATCCCCGCGGACTAGCGGGAGAACGGAATGAGCAGTTCTTC. This encodes CATSDPRGLAGERNEQFF.

This clonotype was detected ten times or more. The rearrangement uses TRBV27 and TRBJ2-1; 7 bases fit TRBD2. V lost 6 bases and J lost 7; bases outside the gene matches: 12. Germline CDR1 reads MNHEY; CDR2 reads SMNVEV (reference sequence). This CDR3 spans 15 amino acids. CDR3 DNA sequence: TGTGCCAGCAGCGGCGGGGCTAGCGGAGCTAATGAGCAGTTCTTC. Amino acid sequence: CASSGGASGANEQFF.

This clonotype was detected a few times. The V call is TRBV18, the J call TRBJ2-1, with D possibly being TRBD2 (6 bases). In germline, CDR1 is KGHSH, CDR2 LQKENI. This CDR3 has 14 residues. V dropped 3 bases and J dropped 5 bases, with 11 bases sitting between them. This chain's CDR3 is CASSPFERDNEQFF. The CDR3 coding sequence is TGTGCCAGCTCACCGTTCGAGCGGGACAATGAGCAGTTCTTC.

This clonotype has at least ten counts. The junction departs from germline at one end; a sequencing error may be responsible. The rearrangement uses TRBV2 and TRBJ2-7; no clear D gene. The CDR3 consists of 11 residues. Germline lookup yields CDR1 SNHLY and CDR2 FYNNEI. The CDR3 region is CASSEARSRDF. CDR3 bases: TGTGCCAGCAGTGAAGCGCGTAGCCGCGACTTC.

This chain joins TRBV27 and TRBJ2-5, with TRBD2 matching 9 bases. V dropped 4 bases and J dropped 5; count of bases not matched to a gene: 8. Germline V gives CDR1 MNHEY, CDR2 SMNVEV (reference sequence). The CDR3 has 15 residues. The CDR3 is CASSSLAGAYETQYF. The CDR3 DNA reads as TGTGCCAGCAGTTCGTTAGCGGGAGCGTATGAGACCCAGTACTTC.

This clonotype was recorded at least ten times. The rearrangement uses TRBV6-5 and TRBJ1-1, with a possible D match to TRBD1 (6 bases). Trimming shortened V by 2 bases and J by 10 bases, and 14 bases separated the two germline ends. CDR1 is MNHEY and CDR2 is SVGAGI in the germline V gene. The CDR3 spans 13 residues. The CDR3 here is CASSYKKGDLAFF. The CDR3 coding sequence is TGTGCCAGCAGTTACAAGAAGGGGGATTTAGCTTTCTTT.

Ten or more counts support this clonotype. V and J are TRBV10-3 and TRBJ2-7, with D perhaps TRBD1 (6 bases). V was shortened by 6 bases and J by 1 base, with 19 bases between the two germline ends. The germline CDR1 and CDR2 sequences are ENHRY and SYGVKD. CDR3 length equals 16 residues. The CDR3 nucleotides are TGTGCCATCAGGGGCCGGGACACCGAGACGTCCTACGAGCAGTACTTC. Residues: CAIRGRDTETSYEQYF.

This chain connects TRBV19 to TRBJ2-7; possible D gene TRBD1, 6 bases. The V gene lost 5 bases and the J gene lost 1 base, with 15 bases spanning the gap. Germline loops: CDR1 LNHDA, CDR2 SQIVND (reference sequence). This CDR3 is 15 amino acids long. The CDR3 here is CASSYGLQGSYEQYF. CDR3 coding DNA: TGTGCCAGTAGTTATGGTCTTCAGGGGTCCTACGAGCAGTACTTC.

This clonotype was seen more than once but under ten times. The rearrangement joins TRBV5-6 to TRBJ2-3, with D maybe TRBD1 (5 bases). From germline, CDR1 is SGHDT and CDR2 YYEEEE. This CDR3 is 14 amino acids long. The V gene lost 4 bases and the J gene lost 2 bases, with 11 bases spanning the gap. CDR3 DNA: TGTGCCAGCAGCATAGACAGATACACAGATACGCAGTATTTT. This sequence encodes CASSIDRYTDTQYF. The full variable domain, with the rest looked up from reference TRBV5-6 and TRBJ2-3, is DAGVTQSPTHLIKTRGQQVTLRCSPKSGHDTVSWYQQALGQGPQFIFQYYEEEERQRGNFPDRFSGHQFPNYSSELNVNALLLGDSALYLCASSIDRYTDTQYFGPGTRLTVL.

V usage is TRBV30 and J usage is TRBJ2-7, with 7 nucleotides matching TRBD1. Germline CDR1 GTSNPN, CDR2 SVGIG (reference sequence). There are 13 residues in the CDR3. V was clipped by 3 bases and J by 3 bases; unmatched bases: 5. The CDR3 here is CAWRADRVYEQYF. CDR3 DNA sequence: TGTGCCTGGAGAGCAGACAGGGTCTACGAGCAGTACTTC.

This clonotype was seen only a few times. The rearrangement uses TRBV5-1 and TRBJ2-1; TRBD2 matches at 16 bases. Germline values: CDR1 SGHRS, CDR2 YFSETQ. The CDR3 has 16 residues. V was pared by 8 bases and J by 10 bases, with 12 bases of the junction left unmatched. This CDR3 is CASKPGTSGRANEQFF. The CDR3 nucleotides are TGCGCCAGTAAACCCGGGACTAGCGGGAGGGCCAACGAGCAGTTCTTC.

The chain uses TRBV29-1 and TRBJ2-7, with D perhaps matching TRBD2 (10 bases). Germline values: CDR1 SQVTM, CDR2 ANQGSEA. V shed 7 bases and J shed 0 bases, with 25 bases lying between them. CDR3 length equals 17 residues. This CDR3 is CSARDRVGLADSYEQYF. CDR3 nucleotide sequence: TGCAGCGCCCGGGACAGGGTAGGACTAGCGGACTCCTACGAGCAGTACTTC.